The rows below give T cell receptor beta chains drawn from one sample of a study of cytomegalovirus exposure and HLA in healthy donors. Sequenced by immunoSEQ multiplex PCR; TCRdb stores in-frame clones only, minus some. Counted here are 150,000 to 180,000 clones, approximately 80% occurring once; the ten biggest clones make up 4% to 4.5%. Material: PBMCs. These receptors were taken from a woman aged 40 to 49 in good health and CMV-seronegative. CDR3s include the opening cysteine and the closing phenylalanine or tryptophan. A D gene is named only where the DNA matches it firmly. Clone size, where shown, is once, few, many, or a class for clones that have expanded.

CDR3aa,CDR3nt,d_gene,v_gene,abundance,j_gene
CASSSQVTDTQYF,TGTGCCAGCAGCTCACAGGTTACGGATACGCAGTATTTT,.,TRBV5-5,.,TRBJ2-3
CASSLTGGVYEQYF,TGTGCCAGCAGCCTTACAGGGGGCGTGTACGAGCAGTACTTC,TRBD1,TRBV13,.,TRBJ2-7
CASRGTGGEKLFF,TGCGCCAGCCGGGGGACAGGGGGTGAAAAACTGTTTTTT,TRBD1,TRBV5-1,.,TRBJ1-4
CASRTGSWEQYF,TGTGCCAGCAGGACAGGGTCCTGGGAGCAGTACTTC,TRBD1,TRBV28,.,TRBJ2-7
CASGRGADTEAFF,TGTGCCAGTGGGCGGGGGGCCGACACTGAAGCTTTCTTT,.,TRBV6-5,.,TRBJ1-1
CASSLRGGSGGINEQFF,TGTGCCAGCAGCTTGCGGGGAGGTAGCGGGGGGATCAATGAGCAGTTCTTC,TRBD2,TRBV13,.,TRBJ2-1
CASRILGAYEQYF,TGTGCCAGCAGGATCCTAGGGGCCTACGAGCAGTACTTC,.,TRBV2,once,TRBJ2-7
CASKRLAGFQYF,TGTGCCAGCAAACGACTAGCGGGTTTCCAGTACTTC,TRBD2,TRBV2,.,TRBJ2-4
CASSPGRDNQPQHF,TGTGCCAGCAGCCCCGGCAGGGACAATCAGCCCCAGCATTTT,.,TRBV11-3,.,TRBJ1-5
CASSQWGTGALSGANVLTF,TGCGCCAGCAGCCAATGGGGGACAGGGGCCCTCTCTGGGGCCAACGTCCTGACTTTC,TRBD1,TRBV4-1,once,TRBJ2-6
CASWTGVRNQPQHF,TGTGCCAGCTGGACAGGGGTGCGCAATCAGCCCCAGCATTTT,TRBD1,TRBV6-5,few,TRBJ1-5